This T cell receptor (beta chain) stems from a study of cytomegalovirus exposure and HLA in healthy donors. Study results and caveats: HLA alleles showed associations with approximately 15,000 TCR beta sequences in a later analysis, at a 0.05 false discovery rate. Exclusion applied to some V segments, including TRBV6-2 and TRBV6-3, as they were indistinguishable.

Donors sampled were nominally healthy, though unrecorded immune exposures were likely. This clone was detected once. Its antigen is still unknown. The PCR used 60 Vbeta and 13 Jbeta primers. The data were produced by immunoSEQ multiplex PCR, yet TCRdb's version contains in-frame clones alone and is incomplete. The repertoire holds about 130,000 clones, with approximately 87% as singletons. Germline CDR1 ENHRY, CDR2 SYGVKD. This CDR3 comprises 15 residues. Trimming stripped 4 bases from V and 0 bases from J, with 9 bases between. The chain is built from TRBV10-3 and TRBJ2-2; D not resolved. Input material: PBMCs. This receptor was identified in a man aged 18 to 29 in good health and CMV-seropositive. The CDR3 reads CAISGGSANTGELFF. CDR3 in DNA: TGTGCCATCAGTGGAGGATCGGCGAACACCGGGGAGCTGTTTTTT.